A selection of T cell receptor beta chains follows, all from one sample in a study of blood T cell repertoires in COVID-19. Clones were sequenced by immunoSEQ multiplex PCR, and TCRdb holds only the in-frame ones, with some missing. The sample contains 400,000 or so clones, about 88% of which appear only once. Source material: peripheral blood. The receptors come from a woman in her thirties or forties with COVID-19, enrolled during active disease. The CDR3 runs from the conserved cysteine through the conserved F or W. Rows give clone size only sometimes, using once, few, many, or a class for an expanded clone.

size,V,length,J,CDR3
NA,TRBV6-5,15,TRBJ2-7,CASSYAGQGGFEQYF
NA,TRBV4-1,15,TRBJ1-6,CASSQEGQGNSPLHF
NA,TRBV3-1/TRBV3-2,13,TRBJ1-5,CASSPQGGQPQHF
NA,TRBV12-3/TRBV12-4,13,TRBJ2-5,CASSFQGPETQYF
once,TRBV15,17,TRBJ2-5,CATSKRIRTGSVETQYF
NA,TRBV25-1,14,TRBJ2-6,CASTGYVGANVLTF
NA,TRBV7-2,14,TRBJ1-2,CASSLARTGSGYTF
once,TRBV3-1/TRBV3-2,16,TRBJ1-3,CASSQATGAPGNTIYF
few,TRBV27,14,TRBJ1-2,CASSLSRDSYGYTF
NA,TRBV18,13,TRBJ2-3,CASSTTARDTQYF
NA,TRBV7-9,14,TRBJ1-6,CASSLQQGMSPLHF
NA,TRBV28,16,TRBJ2-7,CASSPVDRASGQEQCF
NA,TRBV27,13,TRBJ1-1,CASRLKTNTEAFF
few,TRBV5-1,16,TRBJ1-2,CASSGGQARANYGYTF
NA,TRBV10-3,13,TRBJ1-2,CAISEGEGYGYTF
NA,TRBV28,17,TRBJ2-1,CASTPRDSLLSRNEQFF
NA,TRBV15,14,TRBJ1-2,CATSRDRSRFGYTF
once,TRBV28,16,TRBJ2-7,CASSLHPGLAIKGQYF
NA,TRBV21-1,14,TRBJ1-3,CASTRGSSGNTIYF
once,TRBV19,15,TRBJ1-5,CASRVDRNSNQPQHF
NA,TRBV18,15,TRBJ2-7,CASSPPSGTRGEQYF
NA,TRBV7-2,15,TRBJ2-2,CASTGLAGVGGELFF